The rows below give T cell receptor beta chains drawn from one sample of a study of glioma-infiltrating T cells after dendritic cell vaccination. Profiling relied on immunoSEQ multiplex PCR, and the TCRdb table lists in-frame clones only, not all of them. The sample holds under 100,000 clones; more than 75% are singletons and the top ten take 2.5% to 3%. The input for sequencing was blood, taken before dendritic cell vaccination. The receptors here all came from a human donor with glioblastoma. Both conserved end residues are part of each CDR3.

>TRBJ2-7|TRBV5-4
CASSPGGLAGGYEQYF
>TRBJ2-7|TRBV29-1
CSVAFDRPYEQYF
>TRBJ1-1|TRBV28
CASSLCGGAGCTEAFF
>TRBJ2-7|TRBV7-8
CASSLRTNSYEQYF
>TRBJ2-7|TRBV6-5
CASSYRLLATPYEQYF
>TRBJ2-7|TRBV6-5
CASSYSNEGVGRKQYF
>TRBJ2-7|TRBV7-9
CASSPWTGITYEQYF
>TRBJ1-5|TRBV5-4
CASSLDGQGLGSNQPQHF
>TRBJ1-3|TRBV18
CASSPPSVGNTIYF
>TRBJ2-6|TRBV6-4
CASSDSGSSGANVLTF
>TRBJ1-2|TRBV5-1
CASSLNRMSRGYTF
>TRBJ2-7|TRBV7-2
CASSLGRTGGGEQYF
>TRBJ2-2|TRBV18
CASSPPTGTRELFF
>TRBJ1-2|TRBV19
CASSPTGGANYGYTF
>TRBJ2-2|TRBV18
CASSPASGTGELFF
>TRBJ1-3|TRBV2
CASSESDYSGNTIYF
>TRBJ2-5|TRBV30
CAWSVASGSRETQYF